This T cell receptor beta chain emerged from a study of blood T cell repertoires in COVID-19. About the research overall: PBMCs, B-cell-depleted T cells, or T cells provided the cDNA or gDNA that made up the material.

Source study methods: From reference gene primer amplification, estimates of nucleated cell counts were derived. Generated by immunoSEQ multiplex PCR, the TCRdb table keeps only in-frame clones and is missing some. The DNA gave D and trimming, while V, J and clone size come from that table. The repertoire holds 80,000 or so clones, approximately 81% seen once, with approximately 10% in the top ten. While infection was still active, Seattle patients were enrolled and then followed longitudinally. The sequence came from a man between 60 and 75 years old with COVID-19, enrolled during active disease. What was sequenced was peripheral blood.

This CDR3 is CASSLTMRTGEGYTF. CDR3 in DNA: TGTGCCAGCAGCCTCACCATGAGGACAGGGGAGGGCTACACCTTC. This chain connects TRBV28 to TRBJ1-2; 9 positions agree with TRBD1. Germline V lookup: CDR1 MDHEN, CDR2 SYDVKM. The V gene end was trimmed by 6 bases and the J gene end by 8 bases; junction bases not matched to a gene: 13. This CDR3 comprises 15 residues.